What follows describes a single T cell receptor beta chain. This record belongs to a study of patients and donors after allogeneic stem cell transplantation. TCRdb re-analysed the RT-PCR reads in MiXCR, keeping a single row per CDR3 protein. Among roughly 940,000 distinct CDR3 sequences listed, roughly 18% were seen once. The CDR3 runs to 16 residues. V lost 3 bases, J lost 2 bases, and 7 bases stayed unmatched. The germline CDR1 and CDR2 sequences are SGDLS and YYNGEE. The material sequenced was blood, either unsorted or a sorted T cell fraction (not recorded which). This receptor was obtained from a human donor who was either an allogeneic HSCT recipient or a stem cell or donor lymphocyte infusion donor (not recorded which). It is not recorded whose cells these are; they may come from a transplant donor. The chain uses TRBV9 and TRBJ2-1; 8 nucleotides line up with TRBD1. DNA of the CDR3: TGTGCCAGCAGCGCACAGACAGGGGTTACCTACAATGAGCAGTTCTTC. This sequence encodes CASSAQTGVTYNEQFF. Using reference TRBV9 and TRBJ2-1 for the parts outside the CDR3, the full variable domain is DSGVTQTPKHLITATGQRVTLRCSPRSGDLSVYWYQQSLDQGLQFLIQYYNGEERAKGNILERFSAQQFPDLHSELNLSSLELGDSALYFCASSAQTGVTYNEQFFGPGTRLTVL.